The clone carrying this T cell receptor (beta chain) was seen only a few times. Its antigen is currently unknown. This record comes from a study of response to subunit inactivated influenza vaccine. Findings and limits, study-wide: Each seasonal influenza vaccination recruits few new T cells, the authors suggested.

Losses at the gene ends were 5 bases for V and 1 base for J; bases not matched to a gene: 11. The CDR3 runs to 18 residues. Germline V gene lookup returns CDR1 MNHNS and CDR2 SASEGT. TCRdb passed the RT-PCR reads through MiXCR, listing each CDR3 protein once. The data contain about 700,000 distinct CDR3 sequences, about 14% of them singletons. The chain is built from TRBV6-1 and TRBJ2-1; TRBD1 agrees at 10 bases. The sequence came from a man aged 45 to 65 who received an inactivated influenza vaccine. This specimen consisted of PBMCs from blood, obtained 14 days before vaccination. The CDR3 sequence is CASSRTQPGQGSYNEQFF. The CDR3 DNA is TGTGCCAGCAGTCGAACCCAACCGGGACAGGGGTCCTACAATGAGCAGTTCTTC.